This entry features one TCR beta chain sequence. Antigen specificity is unknown. The table came from immunoSEQ multiplex PCR; TCRdb's copy has only in-frame clones and leaves some out. The sample holds about 15,000 clones, 65% to 90% seen once. Trimming stripped 3 bases from V and 6 bases from J, with 6 bases between. CDR1 is SGHTA and CDR2 is FQGNSA in the germline V gene. The CDR3 spans 12 residues. Specified time point: pre-treatment baseline. Samples come from before therapy and from week 3 after the first blockade cycle. These data come from a study of blood T cell dynamics during melanoma immunotherapy. Study in general: Standard first-line treatment here was pembrolizumab or nivolumab plus ipilimumab in metastatic melanoma. Overall study findings and caveats: Whether repertoire-driving clones were melanoma-specific could not be determined.

This specimen consisted of blood, obtained from a patient treated with checkpoint blockade. The sequence came from a human donor with melanoma. This chain joins TRBV7-2 and TRBJ2-1; D not resolved. In DNA form, the CDR3 reads TGTGCCAGCAGCTTTATTTTCAATGAGCAGTTCTTC. It translates to CASSFIFNEQFF.